This T cell receptor (beta chain) was recovered during a study of blood T cell repertoires in COVID-19. About the research overall: The study drew acute and convalescent COVID-19 samples from the United States, Italy and Spain. T cells, B-cell-depleted T cells, or PBMCs supplied cDNA or gDNA.

Seattle patients were enrolled while actively infected and followed longitudinally. Repertoires were generated with immunoSEQ multiplex PCR, while TCRdb's copy carries only in-frame clones and drops some. The table shows approximately 200,000 clones, with about 84% occurring only once. Germline V CDR1 and CDR2: MDHEN, SYDVKM. The CDR3 is made up of 17 amino acids. The ends were cut back, 1 base at V and 4 bases at J, with 17 bases in the middle. The source material was peripheral blood. This rearrangement joins TRBV28 to TRBJ1-3, with D possibly matching TRBD1 (6 bases). The clonotype originates from an elderly woman with COVID-19, enrolled during active disease. Written as DNA, the CDR3 is TGTGCCAGCAGTTTATCCAACTTAAGAAGGGGGGGAAACACCATATATTTT. It translates to CASSLSNLRRGGNTIYF. The variable domain in full, with the rest retrieved from reference TRBV28 and TRBJ1-3, is DVKVTQSSRYLVKRTGEKVFLECVQDMDHENMFWYRQDPGLGLRLIYFSYDVKMKEKGDIPEGYSVSREKKERFSLILESASTNQTSMYLCASSLSNLRRGGNTIYFGEGSWLTVV.